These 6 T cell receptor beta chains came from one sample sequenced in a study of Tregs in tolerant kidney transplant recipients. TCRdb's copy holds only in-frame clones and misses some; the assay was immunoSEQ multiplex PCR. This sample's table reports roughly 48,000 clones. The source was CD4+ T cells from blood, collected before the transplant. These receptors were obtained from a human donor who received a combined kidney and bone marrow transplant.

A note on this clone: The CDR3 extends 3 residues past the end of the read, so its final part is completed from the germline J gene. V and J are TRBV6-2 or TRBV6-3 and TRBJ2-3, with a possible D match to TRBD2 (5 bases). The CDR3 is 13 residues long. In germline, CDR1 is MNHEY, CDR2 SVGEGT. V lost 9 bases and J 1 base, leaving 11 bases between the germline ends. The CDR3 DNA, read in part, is TGTGCCAGTAACGACTACCGCACAGATACG. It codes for CASNDYRTDT. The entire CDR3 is CASNDYRTDTQYF.

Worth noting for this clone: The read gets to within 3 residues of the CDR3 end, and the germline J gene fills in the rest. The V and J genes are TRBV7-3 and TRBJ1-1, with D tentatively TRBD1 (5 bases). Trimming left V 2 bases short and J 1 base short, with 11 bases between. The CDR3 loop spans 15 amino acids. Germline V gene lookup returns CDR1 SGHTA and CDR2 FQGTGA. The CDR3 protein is CASSLGPRGNTEAFF. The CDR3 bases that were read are TGTGCCAGCAGCTTAGGCCCTAGGGGGAACACTGAA.

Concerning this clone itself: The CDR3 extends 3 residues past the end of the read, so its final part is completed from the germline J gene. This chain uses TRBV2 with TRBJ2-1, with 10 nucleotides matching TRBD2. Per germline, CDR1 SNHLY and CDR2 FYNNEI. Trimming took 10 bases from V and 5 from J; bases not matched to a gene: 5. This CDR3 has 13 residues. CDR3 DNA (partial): TGTGCCACTTCTACTAGCGGGAACAATGAG. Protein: CATSTSGNNE. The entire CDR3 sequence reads CATSTSGNNEQFF.

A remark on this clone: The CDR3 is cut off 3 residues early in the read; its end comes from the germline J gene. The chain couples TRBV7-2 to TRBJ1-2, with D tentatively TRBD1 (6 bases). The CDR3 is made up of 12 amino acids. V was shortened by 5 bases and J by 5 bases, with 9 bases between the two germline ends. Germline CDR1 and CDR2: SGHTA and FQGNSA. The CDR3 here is CASSADRYGYTF. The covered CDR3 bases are TGTGCCAGCAGCGCGGACAGATATGGC. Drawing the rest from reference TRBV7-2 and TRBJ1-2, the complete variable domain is GAGVSQSPSNKVTEKGKDVELRCDPISGHTALYWYRQSLGQGLEFLIYFQGNSAPDKSGLPSDRFSAERTGGSVSTLTIQRTQQEDSAVYLCASSADRYGYTFGSGTRLTVV.

The sequenced part of the CDR3 DNA is TGTGCCAGCAGCGCCGACAGGGGTGGAGAGACC. Translated, it gives CASSADRGGET. The entire CDR3 sequence reads CASSADRGGETQYF. V is TRBV5-6 and J is TRBJ2-5, with 8 bases matching TRBD1. The read halts 3 residues ahead of the CDR3 end, with the missing end drawn from the germline J gene. CDR3 size: 14 residues. The V segment lost 4 bases and the J segment 4 bases; nucleotides outside the gene matches: 6. CDR1 is SGHDT and CDR2 is YYEEEE in the germline V gene.

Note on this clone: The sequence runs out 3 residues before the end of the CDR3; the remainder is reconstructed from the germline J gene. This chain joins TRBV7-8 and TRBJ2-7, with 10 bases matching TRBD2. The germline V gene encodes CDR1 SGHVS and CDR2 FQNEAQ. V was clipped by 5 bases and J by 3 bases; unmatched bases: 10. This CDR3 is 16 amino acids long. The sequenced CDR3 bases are TGTGCCAGCAGCCCCAGGGATAGCGGGAGGCTCTACGAG. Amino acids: CASSPRDSGRLYE. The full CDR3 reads CASSPRDSGRLYEQYF. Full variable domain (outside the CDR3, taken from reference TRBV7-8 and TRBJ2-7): GAGVSQSPRYKVAKRGQDVALRCDPISGHVSLFWYQQALGQGPEFLTYFQNEAQLDKSGLPSDRFFAERPEGSVSTLKIQRTQQEDSAVYLCASSPRDSGRLYEQYFGPGTRLTVT.